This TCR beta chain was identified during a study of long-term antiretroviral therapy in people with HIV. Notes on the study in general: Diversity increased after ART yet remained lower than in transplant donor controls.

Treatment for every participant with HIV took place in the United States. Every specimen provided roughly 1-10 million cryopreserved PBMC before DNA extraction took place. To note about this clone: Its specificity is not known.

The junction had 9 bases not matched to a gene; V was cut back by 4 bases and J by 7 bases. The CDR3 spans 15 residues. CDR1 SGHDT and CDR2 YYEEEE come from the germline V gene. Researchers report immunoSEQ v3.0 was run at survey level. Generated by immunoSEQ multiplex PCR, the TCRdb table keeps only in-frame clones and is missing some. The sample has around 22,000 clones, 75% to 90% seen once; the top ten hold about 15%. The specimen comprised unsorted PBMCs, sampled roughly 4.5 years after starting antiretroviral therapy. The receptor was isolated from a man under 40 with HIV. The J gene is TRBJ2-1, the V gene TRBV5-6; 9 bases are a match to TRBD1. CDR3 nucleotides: TGTGCCAGCAGCCTCCGCGGACAGGGGTGGAATGAGCAGTTCTTC. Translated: CASSLRGQGWNEQFF.